The 10 T cell receptor beta chains below come from one sample, sequenced in a study of shared clonotypes between healthy human individuals. Sequencing was performed with immunoSEQ multiplex PCR; in TCRdb, only in-frame clones are kept and a portion is missing. The data contain a few million clones, more than 85% of them singletons. The sequenced sample was naive CD4+ T cells from PBMCs. Documented subset: CD45RA+ positively selected. The receptors were sampled from a young man in good health. Some clones in this sample may be carry-over from other donors' samples.

The chain combines TRBV5-4 with TRBJ1-2; D is perhaps TRBD1 (5 bases). The CDR3 is 15 residues long. Germline values: CDR1 SGHNT, CDR2 YYREEE (reference sequence). The V gene lost 1 base and the J gene lost 0 bases, with 10 bases spanning the gap. Here the CDR3 DNA reads TGTGCCAGCAGCTTGATTCGGGGCACTAACTATGGCTACACCTTC. It encodes CASSLIRGTNYGYTF.

The chain has TRBV5-3 and TRBJ2-3; TRBD1 or TRBD2 may be the D gene (7 bases each). TRBV5-3 is noted as an ORF with a role that remains uncertain. CDR3 size: 15 residues. V was cut by 8 bases and J by 3 bases, with 19 bases left in between. The CDR3 nucleotides are TGTGCCAGCAGCCCACAGGGGACTACGACAGATACGCAGTATTTT. This gives the protein CASSPQGTTTDTQYF.

This clone has a single count. The chain is built from TRBV29-1 and TRBJ2-2; D possibly uses TRBD1 or TRBD2 (5 bases each). CDR1 and CDR2 (germline): SQVTM, ANQGSEA. The CDR3 runs to 13 residues. The V gene lost 7 bases and the J gene lost 5 bases, with 14 bases spanning the gap. CDR3 DNA: TGCAGCGCGGGGCAGGTTTTAACCGGGGAGCTGTTTTTT. Translated, it gives CSAGQVLTGELFF.

This chain connects TRBV6-1 to TRBJ2-2, with D tentatively TRBD2 (5 bases). The V gene's germline CDR1 is MNHNS and CDR2 SASEGT. The CDR3 spans 14 residues. The germline V and J ends were trimmed by 5 bases and 0 bases, with 7 bases remaining between them. The CDR3 nucleotides read TGTGCCAGCAGTCTGACTACGAACACCGGGGAGCTGTTTTTT. Protein sequence: CASSLTTNTGELFF.

The chain employs TRBV6-4 and TRBJ1-2, with TRBD1 as a possible D gene (6 bases). CDR1 MRHNA and CDR2 SNTAGT come from the germline V gene. Trimming left V 3 bases short and J 4 bases short, with 15 bases between. The CDR3 spans 15 residues. The CDR3 bases are TGTGCCAGCAGTGAATCAGTAGGAGGGGGCTATGGCTACACCTTC. It specifies CASSESVGGGYGYTF.

Of note for this clone: Other nucleotide sequences in the sample specify the same CDR3. The rearrangement uses TRBV28 and TRBJ2-7; 10 bases are a match to TRBD2. The V and J ends lost 3 bases and 3 bases, in that order; junction bases with no gene match: 5. Germline lookup yields CDR1 MDHEN and CDR2 SYDVKM. This CDR3 has 15 amino acids. For the CDR3, the DNA is TGTGCCAGCAGTTTGATGTCTAGCGGGAGCTACGAGCAGTACTTC. It is translated as CASSLMSSGSYEQYF. Complete variable domain (other parts from reference TRBV28 and TRBJ2-7): DVKVTQSSRYLVKRTGEKVFLECVQDMDHENMFWYRQDPGLGLRLIYFSYDVKMKEKGDIPEGYSVSREKKERFSLILESASTNQTSMYLCASSLMSSGSYEQYFGPGTRLTVT.

This chain links TRBV28 with TRBJ1-5; 11 nucleotides line up with TRBD1. Trimming at V came to 7 bases and at J to 7 bases, leaving 9 bases not matched to a gene. Germline V gene lookup returns CDR1 MDHEN and CDR2 SYDVKM. The CDR3 spans 15 residues. CDR3 nucleotides: TGTGCCAGCACCGCAGGACAGGGGGCGAGGCAGCCCCAGCATTTT. This codes for CASTAGQGARQPQHF.

Worth noting for this clone: The sample has other DNA sequences that encode this CDR3 too. This chain uses TRBV18 with TRBJ2-5; the D is unclear. The CDR3 has 11 amino acids. Trimming left V 6 bases short and J 2 bases short, with 4 bases between. CDR1 is KGHSH and CDR2 is LQKENI in the germline V gene. CDR3 residues: CASSRQETQYF. CDR3 nucleotides: TGTGCCAGCTCCCGACAAGAGACCCAGTACTTC.

Of note for this clone: Other DNA sequences of this sample code for an identical CDR3. The chain couples TRBV28 to TRBJ2-7, with D tentatively TRBD2 (5 bases). The CDR3 loop spans 14 amino acids. Trimming cost V 3 bases and J 0 bases, with 9 bases left between them. From germline, CDR1 is MDHEN and CDR2 SYDVKM. The DNA of the CDR3 is TGTGCCAGCAGTTTGGCGGGTAGCTCCTACGAGCAGTACTTC. It specifies CASSLAGSSYEQYF.

This chain connects TRBV2 to TRBJ2-7, with TRBD1 as a possible D gene (6 bases). The CDR3 length is 13 residues. The V end lost 4 bases, the J end lost 6 bases, and 13 bases lay between the germline ends. Germline loops: CDR1 SNHLY, CDR2 FYNNEI. In nucleotides, the CDR3 is TGTGCCAGCAGTGTCGACAGGACCGGCGAGCAGTACTTC. Translating it yields CASSVDRTGEQYF.